Included here is one T cell receptor (beta chain) sequence, with context. Its matching antigen is unknown. TCRdb reanalysed the 5' RACE reads using MiXCR and keeps one entry per CDR3 protein. The top ten hold about a third of the sample, which has approximately 260,000 distinct CDR3 sequences, about 18% seen once. This entry belongs to a study of CD8 T cells in ankylosing spondylitis. The study's findings and limits: Typical of ankylosing spondylitis blood, it appeared, was a TCR beta motif of eight highly homologous variants.

CDR1 and CDR2 (germline): ENHRY, SYGVKD. The CDR3 consists of 16 residues. The ends were cut back, 1 base at V and 4 bases at J, with 14 bases in the middle. The sequenced sample was blood, either unsorted or a sorted T cell fraction (not recorded which). The chain recombines TRBV10-3 with TRBJ2-1; maybe TRBD2 (6 bases). This sequence originates from a male donor with ankylosing spondylitis or in good health (not recorded which). The chain's CDR3 is CAISELEGGGYNEQFF. As DNA, the CDR3 is TGTGCCATCAGTGAGTTAGAGGGAGGAGGTTACAATGAGCAGTTCTTC.